Sequencing of this T cell receptor beta chain was carried out in a study of T-cell memory formation after mild COVID-19. Study-wide context: TCR clusters showed largely donor specificity.

For this clonotype: Its target is unknown.

5'RACE primed at constant segments yielded TCR alpha and TCR beta cDNA libraries bearing sample barcodes and UMIs. Using its own MiXCR run on the 5' RACE reads, TCRdb lists one record per CDR3 protein. The sample has approximately 560,000 distinct CDR3 sequences, 15% to 20% seen once. The trim removed 6 bases at V and 3 bases at J, leaving 3 bases unmatched. The germline V gene encodes CDR1 MNHEY and CDR2 SMNVEV (reference sequence). This CDR3 has 14 residues. Findings and caveats of the study: Later expanders leaned CD4+, whereas day 15 to 85 contracting clones were balanced CD4/CD8. Among clones peaking at day 37 in the second wave, SARS-CoV-2 specificity remained unconfirmed.

The TCR comes from an adult woman who had mild COVID-19 (a few samples of this study predate the infection). Cell type and time point are not known. The source material was PBMCs or a T cell subset sorted from them (not recorded which). The gene calls are TRBV27 and TRBJ2-3; 10 nucleotides align to TRBD2. The CDR3 nucleotides read TGTGCCAGCAGATCTAGCGGGAGAACAGATACGCAGTATTTT. This encodes CASRSSGRTDTQYF.